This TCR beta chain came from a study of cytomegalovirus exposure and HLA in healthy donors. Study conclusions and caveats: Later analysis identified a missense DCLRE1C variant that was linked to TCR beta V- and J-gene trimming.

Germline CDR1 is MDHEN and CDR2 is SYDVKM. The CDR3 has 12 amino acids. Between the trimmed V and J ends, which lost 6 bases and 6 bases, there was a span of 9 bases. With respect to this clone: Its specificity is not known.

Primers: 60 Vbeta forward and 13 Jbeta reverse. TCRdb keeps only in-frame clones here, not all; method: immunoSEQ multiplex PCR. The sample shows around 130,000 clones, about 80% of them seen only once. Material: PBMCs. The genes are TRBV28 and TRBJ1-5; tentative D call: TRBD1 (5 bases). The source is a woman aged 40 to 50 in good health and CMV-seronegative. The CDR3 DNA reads TGTGCCAGCAGCCCTAGGGGTCAGCCCCAGCATTTT. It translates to CASSPRGQPQHF.